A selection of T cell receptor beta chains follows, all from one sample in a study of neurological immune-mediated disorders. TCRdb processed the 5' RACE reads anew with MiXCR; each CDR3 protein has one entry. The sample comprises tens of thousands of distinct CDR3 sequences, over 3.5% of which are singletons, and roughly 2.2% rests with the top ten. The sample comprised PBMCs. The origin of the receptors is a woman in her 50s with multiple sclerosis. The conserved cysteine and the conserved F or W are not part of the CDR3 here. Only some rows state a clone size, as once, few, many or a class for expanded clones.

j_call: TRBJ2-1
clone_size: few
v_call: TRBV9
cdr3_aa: ASSVVVGGNEQF

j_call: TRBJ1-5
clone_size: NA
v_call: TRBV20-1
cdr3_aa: SAPRGPNQSQN

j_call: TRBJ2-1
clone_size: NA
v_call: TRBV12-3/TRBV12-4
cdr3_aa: ASSLPSGRAHEQF

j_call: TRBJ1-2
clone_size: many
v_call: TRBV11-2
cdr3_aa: ASSLGESANYGYT

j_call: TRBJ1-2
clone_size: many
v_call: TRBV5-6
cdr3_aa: ASSLRQGDGYT

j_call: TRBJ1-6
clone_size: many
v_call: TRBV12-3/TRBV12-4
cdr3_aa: ASSLNTVPNSPLH

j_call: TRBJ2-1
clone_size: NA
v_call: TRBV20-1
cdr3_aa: SARSLAGFYNEQF

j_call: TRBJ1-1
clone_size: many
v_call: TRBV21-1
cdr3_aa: ASSKGSQVLNTEAF

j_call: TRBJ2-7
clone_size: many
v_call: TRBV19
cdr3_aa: ASSETNLYEQY

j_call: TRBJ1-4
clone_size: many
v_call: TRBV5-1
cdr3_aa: ASSLETPWNEKLF

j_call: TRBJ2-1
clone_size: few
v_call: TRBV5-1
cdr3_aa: ASSLGLAGPDEQF

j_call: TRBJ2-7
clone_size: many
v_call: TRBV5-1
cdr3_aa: ASSPGASGKTYEQY

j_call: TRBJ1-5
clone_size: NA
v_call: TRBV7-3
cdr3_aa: ACSLQIDQPQN

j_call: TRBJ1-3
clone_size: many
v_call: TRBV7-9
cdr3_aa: ASSLASGLNSGNTIY

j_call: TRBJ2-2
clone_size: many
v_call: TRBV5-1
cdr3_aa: ASSFDREAGELF

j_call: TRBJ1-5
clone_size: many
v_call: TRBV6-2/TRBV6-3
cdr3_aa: ASRPGAGNQPQH

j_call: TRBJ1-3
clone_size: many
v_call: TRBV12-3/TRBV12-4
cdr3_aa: ASSLERGNTIY

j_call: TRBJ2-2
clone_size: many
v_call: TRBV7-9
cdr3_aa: ASSWWDELF

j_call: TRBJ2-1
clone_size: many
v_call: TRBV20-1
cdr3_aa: SASRGQVIREQF

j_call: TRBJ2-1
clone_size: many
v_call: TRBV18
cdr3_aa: ASSPRIGTNEQF

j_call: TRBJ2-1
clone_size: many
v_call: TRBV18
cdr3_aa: ASSPLGAGQF

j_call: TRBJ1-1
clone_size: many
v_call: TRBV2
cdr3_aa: ASSVTRNTEAF

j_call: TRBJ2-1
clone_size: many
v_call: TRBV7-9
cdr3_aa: ASSLTSSYNEQF

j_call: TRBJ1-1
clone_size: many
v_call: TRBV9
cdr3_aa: ASSVGGAREAF

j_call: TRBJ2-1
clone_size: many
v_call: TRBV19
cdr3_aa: ASLGGRYNEQF

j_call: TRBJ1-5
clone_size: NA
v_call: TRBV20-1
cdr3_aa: SAMTGGSNQPQH

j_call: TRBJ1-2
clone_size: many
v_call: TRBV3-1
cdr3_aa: ASSQGTGSGYT

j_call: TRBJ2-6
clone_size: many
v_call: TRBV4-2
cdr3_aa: ASSRNQGSGANVLT

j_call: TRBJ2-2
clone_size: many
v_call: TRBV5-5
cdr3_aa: ASSSRSLTGELF

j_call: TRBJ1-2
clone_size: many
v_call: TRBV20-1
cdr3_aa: SARKGPNYGYT

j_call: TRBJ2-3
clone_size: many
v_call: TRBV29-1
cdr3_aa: SAGGRSTDTQY

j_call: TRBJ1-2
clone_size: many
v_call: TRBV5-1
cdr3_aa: ASSLSQGATGGYT

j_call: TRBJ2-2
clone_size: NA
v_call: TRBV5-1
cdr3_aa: ASSLVGLAGAGELF

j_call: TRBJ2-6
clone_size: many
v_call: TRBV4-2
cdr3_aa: ASSQDAAVSGANVLT

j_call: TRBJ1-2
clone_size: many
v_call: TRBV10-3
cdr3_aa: AISPQEYGYT

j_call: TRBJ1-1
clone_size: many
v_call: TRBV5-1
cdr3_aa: ASSAGLNTEAF

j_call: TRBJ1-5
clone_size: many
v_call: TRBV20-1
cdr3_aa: SARVVGEVSNQPQH

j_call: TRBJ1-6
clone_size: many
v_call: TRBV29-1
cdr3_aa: SVPAGGSSPLH